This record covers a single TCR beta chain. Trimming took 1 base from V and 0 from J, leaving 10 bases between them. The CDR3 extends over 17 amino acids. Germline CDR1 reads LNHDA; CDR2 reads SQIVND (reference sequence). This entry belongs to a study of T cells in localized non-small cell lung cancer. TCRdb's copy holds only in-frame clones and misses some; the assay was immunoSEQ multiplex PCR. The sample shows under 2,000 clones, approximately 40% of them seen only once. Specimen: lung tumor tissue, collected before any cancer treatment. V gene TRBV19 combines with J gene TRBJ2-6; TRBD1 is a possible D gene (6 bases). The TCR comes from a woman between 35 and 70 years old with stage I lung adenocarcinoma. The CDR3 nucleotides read TGTGCCAGTAGTATAGGGACAGAGCACTCTGGGGCCAACGTCCTGACTTTC. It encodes CASSIGTEHSGANVLTF.